Shown below are 25 T cell receptor beta chains from a single sample sequenced in a study of T cell repertoires in cytomegalovirus infection. Their specific antigens are unknown. TCRdb analysed the reads with MiXCR anew, one entry per CDR3 protein. The table lists over 250,000 distinct CDR3 sequences, roughly a fifth of them singletons. Sample: cultured PBMCs, taken from culture after CMV antigen stimulation. The receptor set was obtained from a human donor in good health (CMV status not recorded). Some clones in this sample may be carry-over from other donors' samples.

Only a few counts were recorded for this clonotype. The gene calls are TRBV7-9 and TRBJ2-3; D is uncertain. The CDR3 spans 11 residues. The germline gives CDR1 SEHNR, CDR2 FQNEAQ (reference sequence). V shed 7 bases and J shed 7 bases, with 9 bases lying between them. CDR3 in DNA: TGTGCCAGCACCGCCGGGTATACGCAGTATTTT. This sequence encodes CASTAGYTQYF.

This clonotype was counted between two and nine times. The CDR3 spells CASSTGGNEQFF. CDR3 in DNA: TGTGCCAGCAGTACCGGGGGTAATGAGCAGTTCTTC. The chain recombines TRBV6-5 with TRBJ2-1; D might be TRBD2 (6 bases). In germline, CDR1 is MNHEY, CDR2 SVGAGI. This CDR3 is 12 amino acids long. V lost 5 bases and J 7 bases, leaving 9 bases between the germline ends.

V usage is TRBV19 and J usage is TRBJ1-1; D gene ambiguous. CDR3 length: 14 amino acids. V lost 1 base and J 6 bases, leaving 12 bases between the germline ends. Germline-derived CDR1 and CDR2 are LNHDA and SQIVND (reference sequence). CDR3 in amino acids: CASSIGAERPEAFF. The CDR3 DNA follows: TGTGCCAGTAGTATAGGGGCCGAAAGGCCTGAAGCTTTCTTT.

This clonotype appeared many times. The chain links TRBV7-2 to TRBJ1-1, with D possibly matching TRBD1 (5 bases). V lost 8 bases and J 3 bases, leaving 13 bases between the germline ends. This CDR3 comprises 13 residues. Germline CDR1 reads SGHTA; CDR2 reads FQGNSA. The CDR3 nucleotides read TGTGCCAGCTGTAGACAGAGGGACACTGAAGCTTTCTTT. Protein product: CASCRQRDTEAFF. Based on the CDR3 plus reference TRBV7-2 and TRBJ1-1, the full variable domain is GAGVSQSPSNKVTEKGKDVELRCDPISGHTALYWYRQSLGQGLEFLIYFQGNSAPDKSGLPSDRFSAERTGGSVSTLTIQRTQQEDSAVYLCASCRQRDTEAFFGQGTRLTVV.

Concerning this clonotype itself: A read error is possible here, since a much larger clone lies one base away. V usage is TRBV7-9 and J usage is TRBJ2-1, with 10 bases fitting TRBD2. Germline CDR1 is SEHNR and CDR2 is FQNEAQ (reference sequence). V was clipped by 4 bases and J by 7 bases; unmatched bases: 16. CDR3 size: 18 residues. CDR3 nucleotides: TGTGCCAGCAGCTCAAAAAGAGCTCCAGCGGGAGGGCAGAATGAGCAGTTCTTC. Protein sequence: CASSSKRAPAGGQNEQFF. The full variable domain, rest sourced from reference TRBV7-9 and TRBJ2-1, is DTGVSQNPRHKITKRGQNVTFRCDPISEHNRLYWYRQTLGQGPEFLTYFQNEAQLEKSRLLSDRFSAERPKGSFSTLEIQRTEQGDSAMYLCASSSKRAPAGGQNEQFFGPGTRLTVL.

This clonotype has a count of ten or more. V gene TRBV10-2 combines with J gene TRBJ1-1; perhaps TRBD1 as D (5 bases). Germline assignment: CDR1 WSHSY and CDR2 SAAADI. Trimming stripped 7 bases from V and 0 bases from J, with 21 bases between. This CDR3 has 17 amino acids. CDR3 protein: CASTSTVGHTLNTEAFF. For the CDR3, the DNA is TGCGCCAGCACTTCCACAGTGGGGCACACTTTGAACACTGAAGCTTTCTTT.

Details on this clonotype: Relative to the germline gene, one junction end is altered; a read error may explain this. CDR3 nucleotide sequence: TGCAGCGTCCAACAATCTCACAATGTGCAGTTCTTC. This encodes CSVQQSHNVQFF. The V call is TRBV29-1, the J call TRBJ2-1; D call uncertain. The germline V gene encodes CDR1 SQVTM and CDR2 ANQGSEA. This CDR3 spans 12 amino acids.

This clonotype was seen repeatedly, ten times or more. The chain carries TRBV12-3 or TRBV12-4 and TRBJ1-1; D remains unclear. V lost 6 bases, J lost 7 bases, and 15 bases lay in between. The CDR3 has 13 residues. The CDR3 is CASSLTGLNEAFF. The CDR3 DNA follows: TGTGCCAGCAGCCTCACCGGCTTGAATGAAGCTTTCTTT.

This clonotype was counted a few times. The chain recombines TRBV7-7 with TRBJ2-1; D is undetermined. There are 15 residues in the CDR3. Germline V lookup: CDR1 SSHAT, CDR2 FNYEAQ (reference sequence). V lost 4 bases and J lost 0, with 10 bases in between. CDR3 sequence (DNA): TGTGCCAGCAGCTCGGACGTTGGCTCCTACAATGAGCAGTTCTTC. This encodes CASSSDVGSYNEQFF.

This clonotype has more than one count but fewer than ten. The J gene is TRBJ2-3, the V gene TRBV28, with TRBD1 matching over 9 bases. Per germline, CDR1 MDHEN and CDR2 SYDVKM. J lost 5 bases, V lost 5 bases, and 5 bases had no gene match. The CDR3 consists of 14 residues. The CDR3 protein is CASSNRGLLDTQYF. The CDR3 nucleotides are TGTGCCAGCAGTAACAGGGGGCTTTTAGATACGCAGTATTTT.

The CDR3 DNA reads TGCGCCAGCAGGCCCGGACAGTTGAACTATGGCTACACCTTC. Its translation: CASRPGQLNYGYTF. J is TRBJ1-2 and V is TRBV4-1, with D perhaps matching TRBD1 (6 bases). Trimming stripped 6 bases from V and 2 bases from J, with 13 bases between. Germline V gives CDR1 MGHRA, CDR2 YSYEKL. This CDR3 is 14 amino acids long.

The CDR3 region has the DNA TGTGCCAGCAGCTTAGGAGTTGGGTTCGGGGCGAACACTGAAGCTTTCTTT. This gives the protein CASSLGVGFGANTEAFF. V usage is TRBV7-2 and J usage is TRBJ1-1; possible D gene TRBD1, 5 bases. The CDR3 is 17 residues long. Trimming pared 1 base from V and 1 base from J, leaving 16 bases between. Germline loops: CDR1 SGHTA, CDR2 FQGNSA. Full variable domain (remainder filled in from reference TRBV7-2 and TRBJ1-1): GAGVSQSPSNKVTEKGKDVELRCDPISGHTALYWYRQSLGQGLEFLIYFQGNSAPDKSGLPSDRFSAERTGGSVSTLTIQRTQQEDSAVYLCASSLGVGFGANTEAFFGQGTRLTVV.

V is TRBV4-3 and J is TRBJ2-3; D remains unclear. Per the germline V gene, CDR1 is LGHNA and CDR2 is YSLEER. Deletions cut 0 bases from V and 6 bases from J, with 13 bases between. The CDR3 is 15 amino acids. The CDR3 DNA reads as TGCGCCAGCAGCCAAGATGGTAGCCAGTGGGATACGCAGTATTTT. It codes for CASSQDGSQWDTQYF.

This sequence joins TRBV28 and TRBJ2-2; D unresolved. From germline, CDR1 is MDHEN and CDR2 SYDVKM. The CDR3 covers 13 residues. V was trimmed by 4 bases and J by 4 bases, leaving 7 bases between them. CDR3 coding DNA: TGTGCCAGCAGTTCACACAGCACCGGGGAGCTGTTTTTT. Protein: CASSSHSTGELFF.

This clonotype came up a few times. The chain links TRBV28 to TRBJ1-5; TRBD1 agrees at 7 bases. The CDR3 covers 16 residues. The germline gives CDR1 MDHEN, CDR2 SYDVKM. V gave up 3 bases and J gave up 9 bases; unmatched junction bases: 14. CDR3: CASSFGAQGSGWPQHF. In DNA form, the CDR3 reads TGTGCCAGCAGTTTCGGAGCACAGGGGTCAGGATGGCCCCAGCATTTT. Supplemented by reference TRBV28 and TRBJ1-5, the full variable domain reads DVKVTQSSRYLVKRTGEKVFLECVQDMDHENMFWYRQDPGLGLRLIYFSYDVKMKEKGDIPEGYSVSREKKERFSLILESASTNQTSMYLCASSFGAQGSGWPQHFGDGTRLSIL.

V and J are TRBV7-6 and TRBJ2-2, with D uncertain. The length of the CDR3 is 13 residues. Germline lookup yields CDR1 SGHVS and CDR2 FNYEAQ. Trimming left V 1 base short and J 7 bases short, with 7 bases between. The CDR3, as DNA: TGTGCCAGCAGCTTAGTCCAACTCGGGGAGCTGTTTTTT. Its translation: CASSLVQLGELFF.

This clonotype was seen repeatedly, ten times or more. The V call is TRBV7-8, the J call TRBJ2-1; D gene unclear. The CDR3 runs 17 residues. Germline CDR1 and CDR2: SGHVS and FQNEAQ. Trimming stripped 2 bases from V and 5 bases from J, with 19 bases between. CDR3 sequence (DNA): TGTGCCAGCAGCTTACCCCGGGCCGGTCCGATTAACAATGAGCAGTTCTTC. Translated: CASSLPRAGPINNEQFF.

The J gene is TRBJ2-1, the V gene TRBV7-2; 9 bases map to TRBD2. The V gene end was trimmed by 5 bases and the J gene end by 0 bases; junction bases not matched to a gene: 8. Germline CDR1 SGHTA, CDR2 FQGNSA. The CDR3 spans 17 residues. CDR3 protein: CASSPQAGGSSYNEQFF. DNA for the CDR3: TGTGCCAGCAGCCCCCAAGCGGGGGGTAGCTCCTACAATGAGCAGTTCTTC.

This clonotype was observed many times. The chain recombines TRBV7-2 with TRBJ2-7; TRBD1 or TRBD2 may be the D gene (7 bases each). Germline CDR1 SGHTA, CDR2 FQGNSA. This CDR3 is 15 amino acids long. Trimming left V 1 base short and J 2 bases short, with 12 bases between. The CDR3 sequence: CASSLDRGLTYEQYF. The CDR3 nucleotides read TGTGCCAGCAGCTTAGACAGGGGACTAACCTACGAGCAGTACTTC.

As to this clonotype: A junction boundary mismatches the germline segment, possibly from a read error. This chain uses TRBV4-2 with TRBJ2-5; no definite D call. This CDR3 comprises 14 residues. Germline V gene data show CDR1 as LGHNA and CDR2 as YNFKEQ. The CDR3 DNA follows: TGTGCCAGCAGCCAATCCATGGGTCAAGGGACCCAGTACTTC. Residues: CASSQSMGQGTQYF.

The V and J genes are TRBV6-8 and TRBJ2-1, with a weak D call TRBD2 (6 bases). V lost 6 bases, J lost 0 bases, and 15 bases lay in between. Germline lookup yields CDR1 MNHGY and CDR2 SAAAGT. This CDR3 is 16 amino acids long. The CDR3 reads CASRLNLAPSYNEQFF. DNA for the CDR3: TGTGCCAGCAGGCTAAATCTAGCGCCCTCCTACAATGAGCAGTTCTTC.

V usage is TRBV5-1 and J usage is TRBJ2-2; 10 bases fit TRBD2. The length of the CDR3 is 16 residues. V was clipped by 3 bases and J by 6 bases; unmatched bases: 8. Per the germline V gene, CDR1 is SGHRS and CDR2 is YFSETQ. CDR3 DNA: TGCGCCAGCAGCTCTAGCGGGAGTGTATATCCCGGGGAGCTGTTTTTT. Amino acid sequence: CASSSSGSVYPGELFF.

This clonotype occurred a few times. This chain connects TRBV4-3 to TRBJ2-7, with D perhaps assigned TRBD1 or TRBD2 (5 bases each). V lost 3 bases and J lost 4, with 16 bases in between. The CDR3 sequence is 15 residues long. CDR1 and CDR2 (germline): LGHNA, YSLEER. CDR3 DNA: TGCGCCAGCAGCCACTTTAAGGGGAGTGCTTACGAGCAGTACTTC. Amino acid sequence: CASSHFKGSAYEQYF.

This clonotype was counted many times. The chain carries TRBV7-2 and TRBJ2-5; 12 nucleotides line up with TRBD1. The CDR3 runs 15 residues. Germline V CDR1 and CDR2: SGHTA, FQGNSA. V lost 5 bases to trimming and J lost 6 bases; unmatched junction nucleotides: 7. The CDR3 reads CASSPGTGGEKTQYF. CDR3 DNA: TGTGCCAGCAGCCCTGGGACAGGGGGCGAGAAGACCCAGTACTTC.

This clonotype occurred many times. This chain connects TRBV7-2 to TRBJ2-3; 7 bases map to TRBD2. Germline CDR1 is SGHTA and CDR2 is FQGNSA. Trimming cost V 1 base and J 1 base; bases outside gene matches: 2. This CDR3 comprises 15 residues. The CDR3 region has the DNA TGTGCCAGCAGCTTAGGGGGGGGTCGCACAGATACGCAGTATTTT. This codes for CASSLGGGRTDTQYF.